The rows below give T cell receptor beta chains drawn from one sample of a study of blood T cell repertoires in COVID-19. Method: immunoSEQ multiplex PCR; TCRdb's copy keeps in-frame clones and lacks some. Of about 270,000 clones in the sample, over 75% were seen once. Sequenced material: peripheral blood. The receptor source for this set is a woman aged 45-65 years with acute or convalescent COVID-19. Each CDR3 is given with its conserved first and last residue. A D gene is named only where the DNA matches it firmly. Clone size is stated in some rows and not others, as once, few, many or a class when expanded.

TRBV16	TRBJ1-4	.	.	TGTGCCAGCAGCCAAACGTTCGGTGCTGAAAAACTGTTTTTT	CASSQTFGAEKLFF
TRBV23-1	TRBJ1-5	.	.	TGCGCCAGCAGTCAATCGAGTGACAACGATCAGCCCCAGCATTTT	CASSQSSDNDQPQHF
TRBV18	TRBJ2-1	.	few	TGTGCCAGCTCATCTGGAGGGCCGTTCAATGAGCAGTTCTTC	CASSSGGPFNEQFF
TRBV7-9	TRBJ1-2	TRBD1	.	TGTGCCAGCAGGAGCAGGGGGCGGGGTGGCTACACCTTC	CASRSRGRGGYTF
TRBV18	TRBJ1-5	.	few	TGTGCCAGCTCACCCGACATCGATCAGCCCCAGCATTTT	CASSPDIDQPQHF
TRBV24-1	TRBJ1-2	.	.	TGTGCCACCAGCGACGGCCGGGACATTGGAGGCTACACCTTC	CATSDGRDIGGYTF
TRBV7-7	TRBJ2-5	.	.	TGTGCCAGCAGCTTAGCTCCAGGGGCTCAAGGGACCCAGTACTTC	CASSLAPGAQGTQYF
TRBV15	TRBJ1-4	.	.	TGTGCCACCAGCAGGCTAACCCCGCAAATGAATAATGAAAAACTGTTTTTT	CATSRLTPQMNNEKLFF
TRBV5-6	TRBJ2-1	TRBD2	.	TGTGCCAGCAGCTTGGGTGGGAGGGTCGACAATGAGCAGTTCTTC	CASSLGGRVDNEQFF
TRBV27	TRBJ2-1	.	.	TGTGCCAGCAGTTTTGGAGGAGCCACCCTAACCTCCTACAATGAGCAGTTCTTC	CASSFGGATLTSYNEQFF
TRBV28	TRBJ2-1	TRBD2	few	TGTGCCAGCAGTGAAGCGGGAAACCGAATAAATGAGCAGTTCTTC	CASSEAGNRINEQFF
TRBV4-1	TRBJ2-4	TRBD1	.	TGCGCCAGCAGCCAAGATGGACGAGGGGGCTGGAACATTCAGTACTTC	CASSQDGRGGWNIQYF
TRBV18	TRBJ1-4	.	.	TGTGCCAGCTCACCACCGGGCGGGGGTGGTGAAAAACTGTTTTTT	CASSPPGGGGEKLFF
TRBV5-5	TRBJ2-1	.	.	TGTGCCAGCAGCTTGGTGGGTAGCTGGAATGAGCAGTTCTTC	CASSLVGSWNEQFF
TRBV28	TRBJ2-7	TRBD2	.	TGTGCCAGCAGTCCGACAGGGACTAGCGGATTATATTCCTACGAGCAGTACTTC	CASSPTGTSGLYSYEQYF
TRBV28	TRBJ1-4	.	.	TGTGCCAGCAATAGGGGTTTGAGTGAAAAACTGTTTTTT	CASNRGLSEKLFF
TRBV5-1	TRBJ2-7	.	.	TGCGCCAGCAGCTTGGCCCAGGGGTTCGAGCAGTACTTC	CASSLAQGFEQYF
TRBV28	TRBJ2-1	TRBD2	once	TGTGCCAGCAGTCCGGGACTAAGCTCCTACAATGAGCAGTTCTTC	CASSPGLSSYNEQFF
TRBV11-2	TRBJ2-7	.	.	TGTGCCAGCAGCTTACAGGGTTCTTACGAGCAGTACTTC	CASSLQGSYEQYF
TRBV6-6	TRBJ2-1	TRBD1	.	TGTGCCAGCAGTTACCCCGGACAGGGAGGTGGTGAGCAGTTCTTC	CASSYPGQGGGEQFF
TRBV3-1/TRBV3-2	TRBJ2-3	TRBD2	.	TGTGCCAGCAGTCGACTAGCGGGAACAGATACGCAGTATTTT	CASSRLAGTDTQYF
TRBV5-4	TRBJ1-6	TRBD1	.	TGTGCCAGCAGCTTGCGGGACAGTAATTCACCCCTCCACTTT	CASSLRDSNSPLHF